This TCR beta chain was observed in a study of T cell responses to AZD1222 COVID-19 vaccine. Overall study results and limits: When two AZD1222 doses had been given, Spike-specific TCR breadth and depth rose. Unmutated regions of variants are reportedly targeted by nearly half of spike-specific TCRs.

V was pared by 6 bases and J by 4 bases, with 9 bases between. This CDR3 spans 12 amino acids. This clone was detected a few times. No antigen is known for it. Produced via immunoSEQ multiplex PCR; TCRdb's table is partial and in-frame only. Here the sample spans roughly 140,000 clones, approximately 78% being singletons. The V call is TRBV12-3 or TRBV12-4, the J call TRBJ1-2; D is undetermined. The TCR sequence derives from an adult in good health. The sample here was peripheral blood, taken on day 0 of MenACWY control vaccination. The CDR3 loop is CASSSRVYGYTF. CDR3 DNA sequence: TGTGCCAGCAGCTCCCGTGTCTATGGCTACACCTTC.